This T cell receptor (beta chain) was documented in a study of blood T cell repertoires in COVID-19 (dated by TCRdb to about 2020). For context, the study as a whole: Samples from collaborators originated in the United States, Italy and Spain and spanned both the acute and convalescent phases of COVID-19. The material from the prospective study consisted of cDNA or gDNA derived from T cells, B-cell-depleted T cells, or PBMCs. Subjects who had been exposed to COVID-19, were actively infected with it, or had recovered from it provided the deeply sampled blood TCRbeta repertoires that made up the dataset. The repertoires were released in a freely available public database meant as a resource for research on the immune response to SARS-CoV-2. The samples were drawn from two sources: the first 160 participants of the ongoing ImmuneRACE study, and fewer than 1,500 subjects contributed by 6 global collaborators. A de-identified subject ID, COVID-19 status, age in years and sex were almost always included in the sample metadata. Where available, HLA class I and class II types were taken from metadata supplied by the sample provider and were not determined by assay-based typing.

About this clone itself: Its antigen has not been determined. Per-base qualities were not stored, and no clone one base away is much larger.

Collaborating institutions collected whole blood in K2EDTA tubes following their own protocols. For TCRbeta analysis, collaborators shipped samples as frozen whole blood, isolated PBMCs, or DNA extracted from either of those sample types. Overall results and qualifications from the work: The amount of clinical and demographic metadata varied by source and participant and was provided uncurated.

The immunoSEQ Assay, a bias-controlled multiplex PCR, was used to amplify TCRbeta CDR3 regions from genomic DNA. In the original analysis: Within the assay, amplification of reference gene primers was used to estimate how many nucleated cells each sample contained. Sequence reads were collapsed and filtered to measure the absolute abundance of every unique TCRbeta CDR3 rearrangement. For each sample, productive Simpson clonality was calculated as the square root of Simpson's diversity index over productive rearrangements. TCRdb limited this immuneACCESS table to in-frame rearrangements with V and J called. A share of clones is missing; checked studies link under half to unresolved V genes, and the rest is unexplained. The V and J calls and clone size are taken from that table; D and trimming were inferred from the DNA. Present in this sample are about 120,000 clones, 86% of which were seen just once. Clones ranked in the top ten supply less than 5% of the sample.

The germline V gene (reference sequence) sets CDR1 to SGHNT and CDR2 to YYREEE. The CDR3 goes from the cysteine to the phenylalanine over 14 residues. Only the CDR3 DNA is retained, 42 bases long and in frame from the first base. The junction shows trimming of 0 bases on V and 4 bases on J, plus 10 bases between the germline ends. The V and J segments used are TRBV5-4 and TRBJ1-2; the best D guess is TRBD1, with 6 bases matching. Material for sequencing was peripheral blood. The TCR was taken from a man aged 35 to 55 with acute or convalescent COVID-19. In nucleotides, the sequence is TGTGCCAGCAGCTTGGCCGACAGGTTCTATGGCTACACCTTC. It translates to CASSLADRFYGYTF.